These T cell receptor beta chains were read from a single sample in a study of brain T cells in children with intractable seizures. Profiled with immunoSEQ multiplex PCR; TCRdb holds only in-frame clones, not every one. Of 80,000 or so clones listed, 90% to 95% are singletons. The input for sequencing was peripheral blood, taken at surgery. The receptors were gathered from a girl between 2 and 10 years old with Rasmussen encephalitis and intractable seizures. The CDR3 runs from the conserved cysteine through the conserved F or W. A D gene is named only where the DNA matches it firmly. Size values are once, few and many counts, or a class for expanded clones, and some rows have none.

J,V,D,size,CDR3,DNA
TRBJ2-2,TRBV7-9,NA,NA,CASMDRDTGELFF,TGTGCCAGCATGGACCGAGACACCGGGGAGCTGTTTTTT
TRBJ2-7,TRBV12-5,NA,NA,CASGLDRIGLSYEQYF,TGTGCTAGTGGTTTGGACCGGATCGGTTTGTCCTACGAGCAGTACTTC
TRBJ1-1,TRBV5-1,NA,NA,CASSPYNTLENTEAFF,TGCGCCAGCAGCCCGTACAATACACTCGAGAACACTGAAGCTTTCTTT
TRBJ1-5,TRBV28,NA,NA,CASLNMGEGNQPQHF,TGTGCCAGCCTTAATATGGGGGAAGGCAATCAGCCCCAGCATTTT
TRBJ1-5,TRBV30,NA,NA,CAWSPGGAGQPQHF,TGTGCCTGGAGTCCGGGGGGGGCGGGTCAGCCCCAGCATTTT
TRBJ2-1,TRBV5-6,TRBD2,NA,CASKRAGGPYNEQFF,TGTGCCAGCAAACGGGCGGGGGGCCCCTACAATGAGCAGTTCTTC
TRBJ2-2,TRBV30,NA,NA,CAWSVGNFGELFF,TGTGCCTGGAGTGTGGGGAATTTCGGGGAGCTGTTTTTT
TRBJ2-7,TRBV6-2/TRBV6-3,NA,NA,CASSYQGRYEQYF,TGTGCCAGCAGTTACCAGGGGCGCTACGAGCAGTACTTC
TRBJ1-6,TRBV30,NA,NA,CAWSAQDSPLHF,TGTGCCTGGAGTGCCCAAGATTCACCCCTCCACTTT
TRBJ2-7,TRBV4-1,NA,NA,CASSPSWTESYEQYF,TGCGCCAGCAGCCCGTCGTGGACTGAATCCTACGAGCAGTACTTC
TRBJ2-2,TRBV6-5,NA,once,CASRGFTTGELFF,TGTGCCAGCAGAGGGTTTACCACCGGGGAGCTGTTTTTT
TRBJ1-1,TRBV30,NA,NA,CAWSHTEAFF,TGTGCCTGGAGCCACACTGAAGCTTTCTTT
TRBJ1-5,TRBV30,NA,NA,CAWSVSQSNQPQHF,TGTGCCTGGAGTGTATCACAGAGCAATCAGCCCCAGCATTTT
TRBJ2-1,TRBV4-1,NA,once,CASSLSQWNEQFF,TGCGCCAGCAGCCTTTCACAGTGGAATGAGCAGTTCTTC
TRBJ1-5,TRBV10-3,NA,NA,CAISESDSSSNQPQHF,TGTGCCATCAGTGAGTCGGATAGCAGTTCAAATCAGCCCCAGCATTTT
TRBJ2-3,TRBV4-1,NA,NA,CASSQEDVRSTDTQYF,TGCGCCAGCAGCCAAGAGGATGTCCGGAGCACAGATACGCAGTATTTT
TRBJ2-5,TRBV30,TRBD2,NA,CAWKTSGSVETQYF,TGTGCCTGGAAGACTAGCGGGAGTGTGGAGACCCAGTACTTC
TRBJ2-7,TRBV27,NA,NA,CASSLGRGDSYEQYF,TGTGCCAGCAGTTTGGGCAGGGGGGATTCCTACGAGCAGTACTTC
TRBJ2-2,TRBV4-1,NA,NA,CASSQGDRGELFF,TGCGCCAGCAGCCAAGGTGACAGGGGGGAGCTGTTTTTT
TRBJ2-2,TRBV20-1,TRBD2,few,CSASARTSGYTGELFF,TGCAGTGCTAGTGCCCGGACTAGCGGATACACCGGGGAGCTGTTTTTT
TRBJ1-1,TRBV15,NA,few,CATSSGVPEAFF,TGTGCCACCAGCAGTGGGGTGCCTGAAGCTTTCTTT
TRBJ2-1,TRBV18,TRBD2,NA,CASSPTSSGAEDEQFF,TGTGCCAGCTCACCAACCTCTAGCGGGGCGGAGGATGAGCAGTTCTTC
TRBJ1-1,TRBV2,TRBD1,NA,CASSEDRGLTEAFF,TGTGCCAGCAGTGAGGATAGGGGGCTCACTGAAGCTTTCTTT
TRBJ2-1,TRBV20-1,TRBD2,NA,CSARDGAGELF,TGCAGTGCTAGAGATGGTGCGGGAGAACTCTTC
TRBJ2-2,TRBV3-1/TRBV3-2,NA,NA,CASSQVSFGVSTGELFF,TGTGCCAGCAGCCAAGTTTCATTTGGGGTTTCGACCGGGGAGCTGTTTTTT
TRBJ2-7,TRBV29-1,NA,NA,CSVGRTLTYEQYF,TGCAGCGTTGGAAGGACATTAACCTACGAGCAGTACTTC
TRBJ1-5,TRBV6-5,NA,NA,CASSYRGRNQPQHF,TGTGCCAGCAGTTACAGAGGGCGCAATCAGCCCCAGCATTTT
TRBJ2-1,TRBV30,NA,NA,CAWSARPTGQFF,TGTGCCTGGAGTGCCCGTCCGACGGGGCAGTTCTTC
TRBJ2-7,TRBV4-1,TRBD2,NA,CASSQDSSGEGYEQYF,TGCGCCAGCAGCCAAGACTCTAGCGGGGAAGGGTACGAGCAGTACTTC
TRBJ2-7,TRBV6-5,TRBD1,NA,CASSPGTGAYYEQYF,TGTGCCAGCAGTCCCGGGACAGGGGCCTACTACGAGCAGTACTTC
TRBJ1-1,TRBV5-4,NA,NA,CASSFKGSNTEAFF,TGTGCCAGCAGCTTTAAGGGGTCGAACACTGAAGCTTTCTTT
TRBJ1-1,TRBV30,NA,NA,CAWSPLNTEAFF,TGTGCCTGGAGTCCACTGAACACTGAAGCTTTCTTT
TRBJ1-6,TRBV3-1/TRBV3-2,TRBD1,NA,CASSQGQGDNSPLHF,TGTGCCAGCAGCCAAGGACAGGGGGATAATTCACCCCTCCACTTT
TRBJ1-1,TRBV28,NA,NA,CATVSWEDTNTEAFF,TGTGCCACCGTATCTTGGGAAGATACGAACACTGAAGCTTTCTTT
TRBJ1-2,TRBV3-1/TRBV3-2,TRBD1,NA,CASSRPGQGGNGYTF,TGTGCCAGCAGCCGTCCGGGACAGGGGGGAAATGGCTACACCTTC
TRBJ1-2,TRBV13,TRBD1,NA,CASSHSGQGVYGYTF,TGTGCCAGCAGCCACTCCGGACAGGGGGTTTATGGCTACACCTTC
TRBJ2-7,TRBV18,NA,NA,CASSPLRSGAYEQYF,TGTGCCAGCTCTCCCCTCCGTAGCGGAGCCTACGAGCAGTACTTC
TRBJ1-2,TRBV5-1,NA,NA,CASSFYGVGDYGYTF,TGCGCCAGCAGCTTTTATGGAGTAGGGGACTATGGCTACACCTTC
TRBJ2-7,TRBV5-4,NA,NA,CASSLGTYEQYF,TGTGCCAGCAGTCTAGGGACCTACGAGCAGTACTTC
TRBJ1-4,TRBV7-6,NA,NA,CASSLSTGPATNEKLFF,TGTGCCAGCAGCTTGTCAACAGGGCCAGCAACTAATGAAAAACTGTTTTTT